The rows below give T cell receptor beta chains drawn from one sample of a study of cytomegalovirus exposure and HLA in healthy donors. Data came from immunoSEQ multiplex PCR; TCRdb stores just in-frame clones and leaves some out. The sample records a few hundred thousand clones, 65% to 80% being singletons. Sequencing was performed on PBMCs. The receptors come from a girl aged 2 to 10 in good health and CMV-seronegative. The CDR3 runs from the conserved cysteine through the conserved F or W. Each record gives: D gene, clone size, CDR3 length, J gene, V gene, CDR3 DNA, CDR3 protein. The D gene is left open where the match is weak. Not all rows give a size; the values are once, few, many and, for expanded clones, a class.

>TRBD2|-|13|TRBJ2-5|TRBV5-4
TGTGCCAGCAGCTTACGGGGGGGGGAGACCCAGTACTTC
CASSLRGGETQYF
>TRBD2|few|19|TRBJ2-1|TRBV7-2
TGTGCCAGCAGCCCCGGGACTAGCGGGAGACCGAGCTCCTACAATGAGCAGTTCTTC
CASSPGTSGRPSSYNEQFF
>-|few|14|TRBJ2-7|TRBV18
TGTGCCAGCTCACCCGGGAGTTCGGGGTACGAGCAGTACTTC
CASSPGSSGYEQYF
>TRBD2|-|20|TRBJ2-1|TRBV5-4
TGTGCCAGCAGCTTGGGCAGTTTAGGGGGAGCGGGGGGGTCCTACAATGAGCAGTTCTTC
CASSLGSLGGAGGSYNEQFF
>TRBD1|-|16|TRBJ2-2|TRBV4-1
TGCGCCAGCAGCCACTCCGGGACAGCGAACACCGGGGAGCTGTTTTTT
CASSHSGTANTGELFF
>TRBD1|-|14|TRBJ2-2|TRBV5-1
TGCGCCAGCGAAACAGGGGTCGACACCGGGGAGCTGTTTTTT
CASETGVDTGELFF
>-|-|14|TRBJ2-7|TRBV6-1
TGTGCCAGCAGTGAAAGGCGGACAAATCACGAGCAGTACTTC
CASSERRTNHEQYF
>TRBD1|-|15|TRBJ1-6|TRBV6-5
TGTGCCAGCAGTGCCGGGACAGGGTACCATTCACCCCTCCACTTT
CASSAGTGYHSPLHF
>TRBD2|-|15|TRBJ2-3|TRBV11-2
TGTGCCAGCAGCTTAGTACTAGCGCAGGCAGATACGCAGTATTTT
CASSLVLAQADTQYF
>-|-|16|TRBJ2-6|TRBV11-3
TGTGCCACTAAAGACATACCCTGTTCTGGGGCCAACGTCCTGACTTTC
CATKDIPCSGANVLTF
>TRBD1|once|15|TRBJ1-1|TRBV5-6
TGTGCCAGCAGATTAACAGGGGGAGTGGGCACTGAAGCTTTCTTT
CASRLTGGVGTEAFF
>-|-|15|TRBJ2-6|TRBV2
TGTGCCAGCAGTAAAGACACATCTGGGGCCAACGTCCTGACTTTC
CASSKDTSGANVLTF
>-|-|12|TRBJ2-1|TRBV7-9
TGTGCCAGCAGCCGACCGGCGGATGAGCAGTTCTTC
CASSRPADEQFF
>TRBD1|once|17|TRBJ2-2|TRBV27
TGTGCCAGCAGTCCCCCGGGACAGGCTTTTTGGACCGGGGAGCTGTTTTTT
CASSPPGQAFWTGELFF
>-|-|16|TRBJ2-5|TRBV4-1
TGCGCCAGCAGCCAACGTAGCGGCAACCGGGGAGAGACCCAGTACTTC
CASSQRSGNRGETQYF
>-|-|16|TRBJ2-1|TRBV10-3
TGTGCCATCAGTGAGCCTCGTGGGAGACTAGTCCATGAGCAGTTCTTC
CAISEPRGRLVHEQFF
>-|-|13|TRBJ2-7|TRBV7-9
TGTGCCGGGGGGGCGAATCCCCTCTACGAGCAGTACTTC
CAGGANPLYEQYF
>TRBD2|-|16|TRBJ2-1|TRBV29-1
TGCAGCGTTGTTGGGCTAGCGGGCAGACTTTACAATGAGCAGTTCTTC
CSVVGLAGRLYNEQFF
>-|-|16|TRBJ2-2|TRBV2
TGTGCCAGCAGTGAAAGCGGAGGAGTGAACACCGGGGAGCTGTTTTTT
CASSESGGVNTGELFF
>-|once|13|TRBJ2-1|TRBV10-3
TGTGCCATCACGGGACTTCCTTACAATGAGCAGTTCTTC
CAITGLPYNEQFF
>-|-|13|TRBJ2-5|TRBV5-1
TGCGCCAGCAGCCCCGCGATCTGGGAGACCCAGTACTTC
CASSPAIWETQYF
>TRBD2|-|13|TRBJ2-5|TRBV2
TGTGCCGCCCGGGGACTAGCGGAAGAGACCCAGTACTTC
CAARGLAEETQYF